This T cell receptor (beta chain) comes out of a study of blood T cell repertoires in COVID-19 (dated by TCRdb to about 2020). Notes on the research overall: Collaborator samples came from the United States, Italy and Spain and covered acute and convalescent phases of COVID-19. The material from the prospective study consisted of cDNA or gDNA derived from T cells, B-cell-depleted T cells, or PBMCs. The dataset comprised deeply sampled blood TCRbeta repertoires from subjects exposed to, actively infected with, or recovered from COVID-19. A freely available public database, intended as a resource for researchers studying the immune response to SARS-CoV-2, is where the repertoires were released. Samples were obtained from the ongoing ImmuneRACE study (first 160 participants) and from about 1,300 subjects provided by 6 global collaborators. Sample metadata almost always included a de-identified subject ID, COVID-19 status, age in years and sex. HLA class I and class II types, where available, came from metadata supplied by the sample provider rather than from assay-based typing.

TCRbeta CDR3 regions were amplified from genomic DNA using the immunoSEQ Assay, a bias-controlled multiplex PCR. The authors processed their data as follows. Nucleated cell counts per sample were estimated from amplification of reference gene primers within the assay. To quantify the absolute abundance of each unique TCRbeta CDR3 rearrangement, sequence reads were collapsed and filtered. For each sample, productive Simpson clonality was calculated by taking the square root of Simpson's diversity index across productive rearrangements. Held by TCRdb, this immuneACCESS table contains in-frame sequences only and omits some clones. Under half of the omission traces to an unresolved V gene where checked; the cause of the rest is unknown. The V and J calls and clone size come from that table; D and trimming were worked out from the DNA. This sample has over 200,000 clones in its table, and approximately 88% of those were observed once. Around 3.6% of the sample goes to the ten largest clones.

On this clone: There is no known antigen for this receptor. At one end, the junction sequence differs from germline, possibly due to a read error.

Taken from cysteine to phenylalanine, the CDR3 has 16 residues. The read is trimmed to its CDR3 DNA, 48 bases read in frame from base 1. From a lookup of the germline V gene (reference sequence), CDR1 and CDR2 are SSHAT and FNYEAQ. What the work shows at the level of the full study, not this receptor alone: The amount of clinical and demographic metadata varied by source and participant and was provided uncurated.

Enrolling through a virtual design, the prospective study's participants ranged in age from roughly 18 to 100 years and lived across around 25 United States geographic areas. In the prospective study, cohorts were assigned on the basis of participant-reported clinical history obtained from a screening survey and a study questionnaire. A participant counted as exposed if, within 2 weeks of entering the study, that participant had been in contact with someone who had a PCR-confirmed or clinician-diagnosed COVID-19 case. In the prospective study, whole blood, serum and a nasopharyngeal or oropharyngeal swab were collected from each participant by mobile phlebotomists. Participants in the prospective study had the option to provide additional blood draws and questionnaires over an approximately 2-month period. Prospective study blood samples were shipped either frozen or at room temperature before DNA extraction.

This receptor was obtained from a woman aged 25-40 years who had been exposed to COVID-19. Sequenced material: PBMCs or T cells enriched from blood (not recorded which). The sequence joins TRBV7-7 to TRBJ2-1; a stretch of 7 junction bases matches TRBD2. This receptor has the CDR3 CASSPRTSESYNEQFF. The bases read TGTGCTAGCAGCCCCCGTACTAGCGAGTCCTACAATGAGCAGTTCTTC. The CDR3, completed at both ends by the reference TRBV7-7 and TRBJ2-1 genes, gives the full variable domain GAGVSQSPRYKVTKRGQDVTLRCDPISSHATLYWYQQALGQGPEFLTYFNYEAQPDKSGLPSDRFSAERPEGSISTLTIQRTEQRDSAMYRCASSPRTSESYNEQFFGPGTRLTVL.